This T cell receptor (beta chain) was sequenced during a study of T cell responses to AZD1222 COVID-19 vaccine. The study's findings and limits: Spike-specific TCR breadth rose after two AZD1222 doses, and depth rose as well. In a largely white British group with more females than males, clonal diversity was possibly underestimated. Reportedly, nearly half the spike-specific TCRs target unmutated variant regions.

About this clone: Its specificity is not known.

V lost 8 bases and J 2 bases, leaving 13 bases between the germline ends. Germline values: CDR1 SNHLY, CDR2 FYNNEI. The CDR3 runs 13 residues. The method was immunoSEQ multiplex PCR; TCRdb's version includes in-frame clones alone and lacks a portion of them. The table has 65,000 to 90,000 clones, 89% seen once. This TCR came from an adult who received the AZD1222 COVID-19 vaccine. The V call is TRBV2, the J call TRBJ2-7; D not resolved. Sequenced material: peripheral blood, taken 28 days after the second AZD1222 dose. CDR3 DNA: TGTGCCAGCCGGACGGGCAGTCCCTACGAGCAGTACGTC. Its protein product is CASRTGSPYEQYV.